These 22 T cell receptor beta chains were all obtained from the same sample, sequenced in a study of T cell clones after liver transplantation. TCRdb keeps only in-frame clones here, not all; method: immunoSEQ multiplex PCR. The sample comprises more than 65,000 clones, about four fifths of which are singletons, and 0.65% to 0.85% rests with the top ten. The sample here was CD4+ T cells from blood, taken 12 months after liver transplant. These receptors were collected from a human patient who received a liver transplant. Some T cells may have originated in the graft donor.

This clone was counted a single time. The chain carries TRBV28 and TRBJ2-4; 9 bases agree with TRBD1. CDR1 MDHEN and CDR2 SYDVKM come from the germline V gene. This CDR3 spans 14 amino acids. V trimming: 5 bases; J trimming: 8 bases; junction bases outside the gene matches: 7. The CDR3 reads CASSKGQGRDIQYF. DNA of the CDR3: TGTGCCAGCAGTAAGGGACAGGGAAGGGACATTCAGTACTTC.

The chain has TRBV5-1 and TRBJ2-1; tentatively, D is TRBD1 (6 bases). CDR1 is SGHRS, CDR2 YFSETQ, per germline. V was shortened by 0 bases and J by 5 bases, with 15 bases between the two germline ends. This CDR3 is built from 16 residues. The CDR3 loop reads CASSLAGQGKDNEQFF. For the CDR3, the DNA is TGCGCCAGCAGCTTGGCCGGGCAGGGGAAGGACAATGAGCAGTTCTTC. Based on the CDR3 plus reference TRBV5-1 and TRBJ2-1, the full variable domain is KAGVTQTPRYLIKTRGQQVTLSCSPISGHRSVSWYQQTPGQGLQFLFEYFSETQRNKGNFPGRFSGRQFSNSRSEMNVSTLELGDSALYLCASSLAGQGKDNEQFFGPGTRLTVL.

V and J are TRBV2 and TRBJ2-5; 8 bases line up with TRBD2. The CDR3 extends over 14 amino acids. V shed 8 bases and J 5 bases; nucleotides not matched to a gene: 10. The V gene's germline CDR1 is SNHLY and CDR2 FYNNEI. The CDR3 bases are TGTGCCAGCTCAAAGGAAGCGGGAGTTGAGACCCAGTACTTC. Translating it yields CASSKEAGVETQYF.

CDR3 nucleotide sequence: TGTGCCTGGAGAGGAGCGGGAGGGCCGCACAATGAGCAGTTCTTC. It yields the protein CAWRGAGGPHNEQFF. The rearrangement uses TRBV30 and TRBJ2-1, with 10 bases identical to TRBD2. The CDR3 is made up of 15 amino acids. The germline gives CDR1 GTSNPN, CDR2 SVGIG (reference sequence). J lost 5 bases, V lost 3 bases, and 7 bases had no gene match. The entire variable domain, with the rest obtained from reference TRBV30 and TRBJ2-1, is as follows: SQTIHQWPATLVQPVGSPLSLECTVEGTSNPNLYWYRQAAGRGLQLLFYSVGIGQISSEVPQNLSASRPQDRQFILSSKKLLLSDSGFYLCAWRGAGGPHNEQFFGPGTRLTVL.

This clone was seen only once. The V call is TRBV29-1, the J call TRBJ2-5; D might be TRBD2 (5 bases). V gave up 6 bases and J gave up 5 bases, with 13 bases separating them. CDR1 and CDR2 from the germline V gene are SQVTM and ANQGSEA. The CDR3 has 12 amino acids. This CDR3 reads CSVRGGWETQYF. Written as DNA, the CDR3 is TGCAGCGTCCGGGGTGGGTGGGAGACCCAGTACTTC.

This rearrangement joins TRBV29-1 to TRBJ2-5, with D perhaps assigned TRBD1 or TRBD2 (5 bases each). The V end lost 5 bases, the J end lost 2 bases, and 12 bases lay between the germline ends. CDR3 length equals 13 residues. Germline V gene lookup returns CDR1 SQVTM and CDR2 ANQGSEA. CDR3 loop: CSVSRDGQETQYF. The CDR3 region has the DNA TGCAGCGTTTCCCGGGACGGACAAGAGACCCAGTACTTC.

Regarding this clone: Germline and junction disagree at one end, which may indicate a read error. The chain carries TRBV5-4 and TRBJ2-1; TRBD2 matches at 16 bases. This CDR3 spans 15 amino acids. Germline V gene lookup returns CDR1 SGHNT and CDR2 YYREEE (reference sequence). The CDR3 loop reads CASSVGTSGRDPRVF. In DNA, the CDR3 is TGTGCCAGCTCCGTAGGGACTAGCGGGAGGGACCCCCGAGTCTTC.

The V call is TRBV19, the J call TRBJ2-3; either TRBD1 or TRBD2 may fit D (5 bases each). The CDR3 sequence is 18 residues long. The ends were cut back, 1 base at V and 4 bases at J, with 21 bases in the middle. Germline V gene sequence: CDR1 LNHDA, CDR2 SQIVND (reference sequence). CDR3 nucleotide sequence: TGTGCCAGTAGTATAGCCCTTGGGACCCCCGTAGAGCCAGATACGCAGTATTTT. It yields the protein CASSIALGTPVEPDTQYF.

The genes are TRBV5-1 and TRBJ2-1; D uncertain. This CDR3 region has 14 residues. Between the trimmed V and J ends, which lost 2 bases and 6 bases, there was a span of 12 bases. Germline V gives CDR1 SGHRS, CDR2 YFSETQ. DNA for the CDR3: TGCGCCAGCAGCTTCGCAGGCTGGCGCAATGAGCAGTTCTTC. It yields the protein CASSFAGWRNEQFF.

The chain combines TRBV5-1 with TRBJ2-7; 9 nucleotides line up with TRBD1. V shed 0 bases and J 8 bases; nucleotides not matched to a gene: 12. This CDR3 comprises 16 residues. The V gene's germline CDR1 is SGHRS and CDR2 YFSETQ. The CDR3 loop reads CASSLALSRTGAKQYF. The CDR3 region has the DNA TGCGCCAGCAGCTTGGCATTATCTAGGACAGGGGCCAAGCAGTACTTC.

The V and J genes are TRBV5-1 and TRBJ2-3, with D maybe TRBD2 (5 bases). The CDR3 consists of 17 residues. V lost 0 bases and J lost 1, with 15 bases in between. The V gene's germline CDR1 is SGHRS and CDR2 YFSETQ. CDR3 in amino acids: CASSLAASTYRTDTQYF. CDR3 coding DNA: TGCGCCAGCAGCTTGGCCGCTAGCACCTACCGCACAGATACGCAGTATTTT.

This clone is judged medium-sized. CDR3 amino acids: CASSSQNGYTF. In DNA, the CDR3 is TGTGCCAGCAGCTCCCAGAATGGCTACACCTTC. The chain links TRBV7-2 to TRBJ1-2; no definite D call. V lost 4 bases and J lost 6, with 6 bases in between. Germline CDR1 and CDR2: SGHTA and FQGNSA. CDR3 length equals 11 residues.

This chain connects TRBV6-1 to TRBJ1-5; TRBD1 matches 12 bases. Germline V lookup: CDR1 MNHNS, CDR2 SASEGT. Losses at the gene ends were 2 bases for V and 6 bases for J; bases not matched to a gene: 2. This CDR3 comprises 15 residues. The CDR3 loop reads CASSEKGQGAQPQHF. The CDR3 coding sequence is TGTGCCAGCAGTGAAAAGGGACAGGGGGCTCAGCCCCAGCATTTT.

This clone was seen more than once but under ten times. The rearrangement uses TRBV9 and TRBJ2-3, with unresolved D. The CDR3 covers 15 residues. Between the trimmed V and J ends, which lost 0 bases and 1 base, there was a span of 9 bases. The germline CDR1 and CDR2 sequences are SGDLS and YYNGEE. CDR3 bases: TGTGCCAGCAGCGTAGGTAGTTGGGGCACAGATACGCAGTATTTT. Encoded protein: CASSVGSWGTDTQYF.

The chain's CDR3 is CASSRFTGGEDEQYF. The CDR3 DNA reads TGTGCCAGCAGCCGGTTTACAGGGGGCGAGGACGAGCAGTACTTC. The rearrangement uses TRBV13 and TRBJ2-7, with 9 bases that match TRBD1. V trimming: 5 bases; J trimming: 5 bases; junction bases outside the gene matches: 10. The CDR3 has 15 residues. Germline CDR1 PRHDT, CDR2 FYEKMQ (reference sequence).

There are a few counts of this clone. This sequence joins TRBV5-1 and TRBJ1-1; D is uncertain. The CDR3 runs 16 residues. V lost 0 bases to trimming and J lost 2 bases, with 14 bases between them. Per germline, CDR1 SGHRS and CDR2 YFSETQ. DNA for the CDR3: TGCGCCAGCAGCTTGGCAGACCAAACACTAAACACTGAAGCTTTCTTT. Translated: CASSLADQTLNTEAFF.

V and J are TRBV7-9 and TRBJ1-5; D gene ambiguous. Germline lookup yields CDR1 SEHNR and CDR2 FQNEAQ (reference sequence). This CDR3 region has 12 residues. V was shortened by 1 base and J by 6 bases, with 4 bases between the two germline ends. The CDR3 nucleotides read TGTGCCAGCAGCTTAGGAAGTCAGCCCCAGCATTTT. Its translation is CASSLGSQPQHF.

The chain combines TRBV9 with TRBJ2-1; the D gene is possibly TRBD2 (6 bases). V was clipped by 0 bases and J by 5 bases, with 12 bases between them. Per the germline V gene, CDR1 is SGDLS and CDR2 is YYNGEE. The CDR3 has 15 amino acids. This CDR3 is CASSVETRGDNEQFF. CDR3 coding DNA: TGTGCCAGCAGCGTAGAGACTAGGGGTGACAATGAGCAGTTCTTC.

The rearrangement joins TRBV9 to TRBJ2-7; D is unresolved. Trimming left V 0 bases short and J 0 bases short, with 7 bases between. Germline CDR1 and CDR2: SGDLS and YYNGEE. CDR3 length: 14 amino acids. CDR3 region: CASSVVGSSYEQYF. CDR3 bases: TGTGCCAGCAGCGTAGTAGGTAGCTCCTACGAGCAGTACTTC.

This chain uses TRBV30 with TRBJ2-1; 7 bases fit TRBD2. The CDR3 sequence is 17 residues long. V gave up 5 bases and J gave up 0 bases; unmatched junction bases: 13. Germline V lookup: CDR1 GTSNPN, CDR2 SVGIG (reference sequence). This chain's CDR3 is CAWPVHRGGSSYNEQFF. The CDR3, as DNA: TGTGCCTGGCCTGTCCATAGAGGCGGGAGCTCCTACAATGAGCAGTTCTTC. The full variable domain, rest sourced from reference TRBV30 and TRBJ2-1, is SQTIHQWPATLVQPVGSPLSLECTVEGTSNPNLYWYRQAAGRGLQLLFYSVGIGQISSEVPQNLSASRPQDRQFILSSKKLLLSDSGFYLCAWPVHRGGSSYNEQFFGPGTRLTVL.

This clone was seen just once. The V gene is TRBV19, the J gene TRBJ1-2, with 7 bases that match TRBD1. The CDR3 length is 11 residues. V trimming: 8 bases; J trimming: 6 bases; junction bases outside the gene matches: 3. Germline assignment: CDR1 LNHDA and CDR2 SQIVND (reference sequence). The CDR3 nucleotides read TGTGCCAGTCGAGACAGGGATGGCTACACCTTC. This translates into CASRDRDGYTF.

V and J are TRBV14 and TRBJ2-5, with TRBD1 matching 8 bases. The germline V gene has CDR1 SGHDN and CDR2 FVKESK. There are 14 residues in the CDR3. J was trimmed by 4 bases and V by 5 bases; bases with no gene match: 6. CDR3 region: CASSDTGGRETQYF. Here the CDR3 DNA reads TGTGCCAGCAGCGACACAGGGGGGCGAGAGACCCAGTACTTC.